The clone carrying this T cell receptor (beta chain) was recorded once. Antigen specificity is unknown. The CDR3 totals 12 residues. V gave up 8 bases and J gave up 3 bases, with 10 bases separating them. Per germline, CDR1 MNHNS and CDR2 SASEGT. The data derive from a study of cytotoxic CD8 clonotypes in ibrutinib-treated CLL. TCRdb keeps only in-frame clones here, not all; method: immunoSEQ multiplex PCR. Here the sample spans about 140,000 clones, 75% to 95% being singletons. Regarding the study as a whole: Progressing patients had sampling times that differed from those of sustained-remission patients.

This receptor was identified in a human donor with chronic lymphocytic leukemia. The sequences come from PBMCs, collected after 12 months of ibrutinib treatment. The chain uses TRBV6-1 and TRBJ1-2, with D unclear. The CDR3 coding sequence is TGTGCCAGCGGGAGTGGGGACTATGGCTACACCTTC. Protein: CASGSGDYGYTF.